Each of the 16 T cell receptor beta chains below was sequenced from the same sample in a study of shared clonotypes between healthy human individuals. Clones were read by immunoSEQ multiplex PCR, and TCRdb kept only the in-frame ones, dropping some. The sample yields some 2,000,000 clones, under 97% seen once. Material: naive CD4+ T cells sorted from blood. Specified subset: CD45RA+ positively selected. The source of these receptors is a man aged 18 to 29 in good health.

Worth noting for this clone: Relative to the germline gene, one junction end is altered; a read error may explain this. This rearrangement joins TRBV5-1 to TRBJ2-5, with D maybe TRBD2 (5 bases). Per germline, CDR1 SGHRS and CDR2 YFSETQ. CDR3 length equals 14 residues. The CDR3 region has the DNA TGCGCCAGCAGCGTCCAAGGGAGCTTAGAGTCCCAGTACTTC. Translated, it gives CASSVQGSLESQYF.

The chain links TRBV6-6 to TRBJ1-5; D is uncertain. Deletions cut 6 bases from V and 0 bases from J, with 9 bases between. Germline CDR1 and CDR2: MNHNY and SVGAGI (reference sequence). The CDR3 is 14 amino acids. CDR3 loop: CASRGTGSNQPQHF. The CDR3 DNA reads as TGTGCCAGCAGAGGAACGGGTAGCAATCAGCCCCAGCATTTT.

The chain links TRBV6-6 to TRBJ1-6, with a possible D match to TRBD1 (5 bases). CDR3 length equals 14 residues. CDR1 and CDR2 from the germline V gene are MNHNY and SVGAGI (reference sequence). The V and J ends lost 8 bases and 9 bases respectively, with 17 bases between them. The CDR3 protein is CASGDSFRGSPLHF. DNA for the CDR3: TGTGCCAGCGGGGACTCCTTTAGGGGTTCACCCCTCCACTTT.

The chain carries TRBV2 and TRBJ2-7; D tentatively fits TRBD1 or TRBD2 (5 bases each). The CDR3 extends over 12 amino acids. Germline lookup yields CDR1 SNHLY and CDR2 FYNNEI. Trimming removed 6 bases at V and 6 bases at J, with 12 bases between. The CDR3 protein is CASRKGRIEQYF. The CDR3 region has the DNA TGTGCCAGCAGAAAGGGGAGAATCGAGCAGTACTTC.

The V gene is TRBV7-8, the J gene TRBJ2-2, with D perhaps matching TRBD2 (6 bases). Germline V gene lookup returns CDR1 SGHVS and CDR2 FQNEAQ. The CDR3 has 15 amino acids. V lost 4 bases, J lost 7 bases, and 16 bases lay in between. The CDR3 DNA follows: TGTGCCAGCAGCTCCCGGGACTCTACAGGCGGGGAGCTGTTTTTT. This encodes CASSSRDSTGGELFF.

The CDR3 DNA is TGTGCCAGCAGCTTAAAAGGGACAGGGGCAATTTTTGAAGCTTTCTTT. Protein product: CASSLKGTGAIFEAFF. The chain recombines TRBV7-9 with TRBJ1-1; TRBD1 agrees at 10 bases. CDR1 is SEHNR and CDR2 is FQNEAQ in the germline V gene (reference sequence). V dropped 2 bases and J dropped 7; count of bases not matched to a gene: 10. This CDR3 spans 16 amino acids.

The chain couples TRBV6-5 to TRBJ2-7; maybe TRBD1 (5 bases). Germline-derived CDR1 and CDR2 are MNHEY and SVGAGI. The V and J ends lost 5 bases and 5 bases respectively, with 10 bases between them. The CDR3 has 12 amino acids. The CDR3: CASSRQRDEQYF. The CDR3 DNA reads TGTGCCAGCAGTCGACAGCGCGACGAGCAGTACTTC.

The V gene is TRBV13, the J gene TRBJ2-1; 13 bases agree with TRBD2. Germline CDR1 and CDR2: PRHDT and FYEKMQ (reference sequence). The CDR3 extends over 16 amino acids. V gave up 5 bases and J gave up 7 bases; unmatched junction bases: 8. The CDR3 bases are TGTGCCAGCAGCACCCGACTAGCGGGGGGCCCAAATGAGCAGTTCTTC. This gives the protein CASSTRLAGGPNEQFF.

This clone has only a few counts. The DNA for the CDR3 is TGTGCCAGCAGTTTCGGACAGCAACAGCCCCAGCATTTT. Its translation: CASSFGQQQPQHF. J is TRBJ1-5 and V is TRBV7-2; TRBD1 is a possible D gene (6 bases). Germline assignment: CDR1 SGHTA and CDR2 FQGNSA. This CDR3 has 13 residues. The V end lost 6 bases, the J end lost 7 bases, and 13 bases lay between the germline ends.

The V and J genes are TRBV5-1 and TRBJ2-7; weak D call: TRBD2 (5 bases). Trimming took 1 base from V and 0 from J, leaving 11 bases between them. Germline CDR1 and CDR2: SGHRS and YFSETQ. This CDR3 has 15 residues. CDR3 loop: CASSLTRGGSYEQYF. Here the CDR3 DNA reads TGCGCCAGCAGCTTGACTCGCGGAGGCTCCTACGAGCAGTACTTC.

This clone was counted only a few times. The chain recombines TRBV5-1 with TRBJ1-1; the D is unclear. The V gene's germline CDR1 is SGHRS and CDR2 YFSETQ. V gave up 0 bases and J gave up 3 bases, with 6 bases separating them. The CDR3 is 13 amino acids. The CDR3 bases are TGCGCCAGCAGCTTGGATGGGGACACTGAAGCTTTCTTT. This gives the protein CASSLDGDTEAFF.

The chain joins TRBV5-1 to TRBJ2-2; TRBD2 matches 9 bases. The CDR3 extends over 15 amino acids. Germline V gives CDR1 SGHRS, CDR2 YFSETQ. The J segment lost 1 base and the V segment lost 5 bases, leaving 3 bases of the junction unmatched. DNA for the CDR3: TGCGCCAGCAGAAGGACTAGCGAGAACACCGGGGAGCTGTTTTTT. This gives the protein CASRRTSENTGELFF.

The genes are TRBV30 and TRBJ2-5; 9 nucleotides agree with TRBD2. Per the germline V gene, CDR1 is GTSNPN and CDR2 is SVGIG (reference sequence). The V and J ends lost 5 bases and 4 bases, in that order; junction bases with no gene match: 8. This CDR3 is 14 amino acids long. The CDR3 DNA follows: TGTGCCTGGCGACGGCGGGGGGGCCGAGAGACCCAGTACTTC. Translating gives CAWRRRGGRETQYF. The full variable domain, its missing parts supplied by reference TRBV30 and TRBJ2-5, is SQTIHQWPATLVQPVGSPLSLECTVEGTSNPNLYWYRQAAGRGLQLLFYSVGIGQISSEVPQNLSASRPQDRQFILSSKKLLLSDSGFYLCAWRRRGGRETQYFGPGTRLLVL.

Written as DNA, the CDR3 is TGTGCCAGCAGCTCCGGGACGCGTGACAATGAGCAGTTCTTC. This sequence encodes CASSSGTRDNEQFF. The chain joins TRBV5-4 to TRBJ2-1, with D perhaps matching TRBD1 or TRBD2 (5 bases each). Germline-derived CDR1 and CDR2 are SGHNT and YYREEE (reference sequence). Trimming removed 3 bases from V and 5 bases from J, with 12 bases in between. CDR3 length equals 14 residues.

V gene TRBV7-8 combines with J gene TRBJ2-7, with D unclear. V lost 5 bases and J lost 4, with 9 bases in between. The CDR3 extends over 12 amino acids. Germline loops: CDR1 SGHVS, CDR2 FQNEAQ. CDR3 amino acids: CASSKGLYEQYF. Here the CDR3 DNA reads TGTGCCAGCAGCAAAGGCTTATACGAGCAGTACTTC.

The V and J genes are TRBV11-2 and TRBJ2-3; D gene uncertain. V lost 5 bases and J 5 bases, leaving 17 bases between the germline ends. CDR3 length equals 15 residues. The germline gives CDR1 SGHAT, CDR2 FQNNGV. The CDR3 DNA reads as TGTGCCAGCAGCCAAAACGGTGGGCCGGGAGATACGCAGTATTTT. Its translation is CASSQNGGPGDTQYF.